A single sample is the source of the 20 T cell receptor beta chains below, sequenced in a study of graft-versus-host responses after intestinal transplantation. Measured with immunoSEQ multiplex PCR; TCRdb has only the in-frame clones, and not every one. The sample holds about 21,000 clones, approximately 79% seen once. Once graft tissue had been processed, intraepithelial and lamina propria lymphocytes were released. Sequencing was performed on ileum tissue, taken 20 days after intestinal transplant. Source of these receptors: a human patient who received an intestinal transplant, so some T cells may come from the graft donor.

This chain links TRBV9 with TRBJ1-2; D remains unclear. The V and J ends lost 7 bases and 6 bases respectively, with 16 bases between them. The CDR3 has 13 residues. CDR1 SGDLS and CDR2 YYNGEE come from the germline V gene. This CDR3 is CASPKGGLDGYTF. CDR3 in DNA: TGTGCCAGCCCGAAGGGCGGGCTCGATGGCTACACCTTC.

DNA for the CDR3: TGTGCCAGCGCAGCAGAACCGGGACAGGGTGGGAGCGGCGACTCCTACAATGAGCAGTTCTTC. Translating it yields CASAAEPGQGGSGDSYNEQFF. This chain joins TRBV27 and TRBJ2-1; 9 positions agree with TRBD1. V dropped 8 bases and J dropped 0; count of bases not matched to a gene: 23. This CDR3 comprises 21 residues. CDR1 and CDR2 from the germline V gene are MNHEY and SMNVEV (reference sequence).

The chain combines TRBV9 with TRBJ2-3, with D tentatively TRBD2 (7 bases). The germline V gene encodes CDR1 SGDLS and CDR2 YYNGEE. The CDR3 is made up of 15 amino acids. Between the trimmed V and J ends, which lost 1 base and 4 bases, there was a span of 13 bases. DNA for the CDR3: TGTGCCAGCAGCGTAATGGGGGGGCCCCCAGATACGCAGTATTTT. As protein: CASSVMGGPPDTQYF. The variable domain in full, with the rest retrieved from reference TRBV9 and TRBJ2-3, is DSGVTQTPKHLITATGQRVTLRCSPRSGDLSVYWYQQSLDQGLQFLIQYYNGEERAKGNILERFSAQQFPDLHSELNLSSLELGDSALYFCASSVMGGPPDTQYFGPGTRLTVL.

In this sample, this clone is medium-sized. The rearrangement joins TRBV6-4 to TRBJ2-7; tentatively, D is TRBD1 (5 bases). CDR1 MRHNA and CDR2 SNTAGT come from the germline V gene. V was shortened by 8 bases and J by 2 bases, with 16 bases between the two germline ends. The CDR3 spans 14 residues. CDR3 residues: CASGATGFPYEQYF. The CDR3 DNA sequence: TGTGCCAGCGGAGCTACAGGTTTTCCCTACGAGCAGTACTTC.

In its sample, this clone was seen once. The CDR3 reads CASSRLPRDRGTDTQYF. DNA for the CDR3: TGTGCCAGTAGTAGACTACCCCGGGACAGGGGCACAGATACGCAGTATTTT. V is TRBV19 and J is TRBJ2-3, with TRBD1 matching 9 bases. The junction had 9 bases not matched to a gene; V was cut back by 4 bases and J by 1 base. The CDR3 totals 17 residues. Per the germline V gene, CDR1 is LNHDA and CDR2 is SQIVND (reference sequence).

The chain has TRBV4-2 and TRBJ1-5; D unresolved. Trimming took 2 bases from V and 0 from J, leaving 5 bases between them. The CDR3 contains 14 residues. CDR1 is LGHNA and CDR2 is YNFKEQ in the germline V gene. The CDR3 DNA follows: TGTGCCAGCAGCCAAATCTATAGCAATCAGCCCCAGCATTTT. Its translation is CASSQIYSNQPQHF.

This clone was seen a few times. The V gene is TRBV9, the J gene TRBJ2-1; 9 bases align to TRBD2. CDR3 length equals 15 residues. V shed 3 bases and J 3 bases; nucleotides not matched to a gene: 4. The germline V gene has CDR1 SGDLS and CDR2 YYNGEE. For the CDR3, the DNA is TGTGCCAGCAGCGCCGGGACTAGCAACTACAATGAGCAGTTCTTC. Residues: CASSAGTSNYNEQFF.

This chain uses TRBV7-9 with TRBJ1-1, with D unresolved. The CDR3 has 12 residues. Trimming left V 2 bases short and J 5 bases short, with 6 bases between. CDR1 is SEHNR and CDR2 is FQNEAQ in the germline V gene (reference sequence). CDR3 sequence: CASSLRETEAFF. DNA of the CDR3: TGTGCCAGCAGCTTACGGGAGACTGAAGCTTTCTTT.

This clone was observed a single time. This chain joins TRBV9 and TRBJ1-6, with D possibly matching TRBD1 (5 bases). CDR1 and CDR2 (germline): SGDLS, YYNGEE. The CDR3 covers 17 residues. Trimming left V 4 bases short and J 0 bases short, with 14 bases between. The CDR3 bases are TGTGCCAGCAGCCCGCTGGGGGGGAGCTCCTATAATTCACCCCTCCACTTT. Protein sequence: CASSPLGGSSYNSPLHF.

This clone was picked up one time. This chain connects TRBV28 to TRBJ2-2; D remains ambiguous. Germline values: CDR1 MDHEN, CDR2 SYDVKM. The V gene lost 6 bases and the J gene lost 3 bases, with 17 bases spanning the gap. This CDR3 comprises 16 residues. The CDR3 sequence: CASSRSLGFHTGELFF. The DNA of the CDR3 is TGTGCCAGCAGCCGCTCCCTAGGTTTTCACACCGGGGAGCTGTTTTTT.

This clone has a handful of counts. This chain connects TRBV6-6 to TRBJ1-4, with a possible D match to TRBD1 (5 bases). CDR3 length: 16 residues. The V gene lost 6 bases and the J gene lost 7 bases, with 21 bases spanning the gap. Germline lookup yields CDR1 MNHNY and CDR2 SVGAGI (reference sequence). CDR3 amino acids: CASSQIGVFGSEKLFF. The CDR3 DNA reads as TGTGCCAGCAGCCAGATAGGGGTCTTTGGTAGTGAAAAACTGTTTTTT.

The chain joins TRBV19 to TRBJ1-1; D unresolved. Trimming took off 3 bases at V and 6 bases at J, with 14 bases between the two ends. Germline CDR1 is LNHDA and CDR2 is SQIVND (reference sequence). This CDR3 contains 14 residues. In DNA form, the CDR3 reads TGTGCCAGTAGTATCCCGGTCAGGCGAGCTGAAGCTTTCTTT. Translated: CASSIPVRRAEAFF.

The chain couples TRBV6-6 to TRBJ1-5; a possible D gene is TRBD1 (5 bases). Trimming cost V 4 bases and J 1 base, with 11 bases left between them. The CDR3 runs 15 residues. CDR1 and CDR2 from the germline V gene are MNHNY and SVGAGI (reference sequence). The CDR3 region is CASSSRQGSNQPQHF. Here the CDR3 DNA reads TGTGCCAGCAGTTCTAGGCAGGGCAGCAATCAGCCCCAGCATTTT.

This sequence joins TRBV5-1 and TRBJ2-1; the match to TRBD2 covers 8 bases. V was pared by 4 bases and J by 9 bases, with 9 bases of the junction left unmatched. Germline CDR1 SGHRS, CDR2 YFSETQ. There are 14 residues in the CDR3. In DNA, the CDR3 is TGCGCCAGCAGCCCCGTAGCGGGACCCAGTGAGCAGTTCTTC. Its translation is CASSPVAGPSEQFF.

V is TRBV4-1 and J is TRBJ2-7; D perhaps matches TRBD1 (5 bases). Germline lookup yields CDR1 MGHRA and CDR2 YSYEKL. The ends were cut back, 1 base at V and 3 bases at J, with 10 bases in the middle. This CDR3 has 14 residues. CDR3 in amino acids: CASSQVGQGYEQYF. For the CDR3, the DNA is TGCGCCAGCAGCCAAGTCGGGCAGGGCTACGAGCAGTACTTC.

This chain uses TRBV6-5 with TRBJ1-2, with D perhaps TRBD1 (6 bases). The germline gives CDR1 MNHEY, CDR2 SVGAGI. The germline V and J ends were trimmed by 4 bases and 4 bases, with 10 bases remaining between them. The CDR3 runs to 13 residues. The CDR3 spells CASSSTGFYGYTF. CDR3 nucleotides: TGTGCCAGCAGTTCAACAGGGTTCTATGGCTACACCTTC.

The chain uses TRBV7-9 and TRBJ1-2; 7 nucleotides agree with TRBD1. Germline V lookup: CDR1 SEHNR, CDR2 FQNEAQ (reference sequence). The CDR3 runs 16 residues. J lost 4 bases, V lost 3 bases, and 11 bases had no gene match. CDR3 protein: CASSFSGGNGGYGYTF. For the CDR3, the DNA is TGTGCCAGCAGCTTCTCAGGGGGTAATGGGGGCTATGGCTACACCTTC. The variable domain in full, with the rest retrieved from reference TRBV7-9 and TRBJ1-2, is DTGVSQNPRHKITKRGQNVTFRCDPISEHNRLYWYRQTLGQGPEFLTYFQNEAQLEKSRLLSDRFSAERPKGSFSTLEIQRTEQGDSAMYLCASSFSGGNGGYGYTFGSGTRLTVV.

The chain is built from TRBV6-1 and TRBJ2-5; 9 nucleotides align to TRBD2. The CDR3 length is 16 residues. Losses at the gene ends were 2 bases for V and 5 bases for J; bases not matched to a gene: 9. The germline V gene encodes CDR1 MNHNS and CDR2 SASEGT. This CDR3 is CASSELAFAGGETQYF. The CDR3 DNA reads as TGTGCCAGCAGTGAACTAGCTTTTGCGGGGGGGGAGACCCAGTACTTC.

The rearrangement joins TRBV19 to TRBJ1-6; D gene ambiguous. The germline V gene has CDR1 LNHDA and CDR2 SQIVND (reference sequence). V gave up 3 bases and J gave up 6 bases, with 24 bases separating them. The CDR3 spans 19 residues. CDR3 nucleotide sequence: TGTGCCAGTAGTATCGTTTTTGTCCGGGGTTTATTTTTTAATTCACCCCTCCACTTT. Its translation is CASSIVFVRGLFFNSPLHF. Full variable domain (rest looked up from reference TRBV19 and TRBJ1-6): DGGITQSPKYLFRKEGQNVTLSCEQNLNHDAMYWYRQDPGQGLRLIYYSQIVNDFQKGDIAEGYSVSREKKESFPLTVTSAQKNPTAFYLCASSIVFVRGLFFNSPLHFGNGTRLTVT.

This rearrangement joins TRBV7-9 to TRBJ1-3; D ambiguous. Germline V CDR1 and CDR2: SEHNR, FQNEAQ (reference sequence). This CDR3 is 14 amino acids long. The germline V and J ends were trimmed by 2 bases and 2 bases, with 7 bases remaining between them. CDR3 coding DNA: TGTGCCAGCAGCTTATCTATTCCTGGAAACACCATATATTTT. As protein: CASSLSIPGNTIYF.